This T cell receptor (beta chain) was sequenced in a study of blood T cell repertoires in COVID-19. Looking at the study overall: COVID-19 samples, acute and convalescent, were from the United States, Italy and Spain.

Patients in Seattle were enrolled during active infection, then followed longitudinally. Authors' methods: Estimation of nucleated cell counts relied on the amplification of reference gene primers. The assay was immunoSEQ multiplex PCR, and TCRdb's table has in-frame clones only and misses some. V and J calls and clone size are as listed in that table; D and trimming were resolved from the DNA. The sample consists of around 330,000 clones, around 88% of them appearing once. The germline V gene encodes CDR1 LGHNA and CDR2 YSLEER. The V gene lost 0 bases and the J gene lost 5 bases, with 19 bases spanning the gap. The CDR3 loop spans 17 amino acids.

The V gene is TRBV4-3, the J gene TRBJ2-5; D perhaps matches TRBD2 (5 bases). The clonotype originates from a woman aged 25 to 45 with COVID-19, enrolled during active disease. The sample consisted of peripheral blood. CDR3 loop: CASSQEARAGFLETQYF. In DNA form, the CDR3 reads TGCGCCAGCAGCCAAGAGGCGAGGGCAGGATTCTTGGAGACCCAGTACTTC.